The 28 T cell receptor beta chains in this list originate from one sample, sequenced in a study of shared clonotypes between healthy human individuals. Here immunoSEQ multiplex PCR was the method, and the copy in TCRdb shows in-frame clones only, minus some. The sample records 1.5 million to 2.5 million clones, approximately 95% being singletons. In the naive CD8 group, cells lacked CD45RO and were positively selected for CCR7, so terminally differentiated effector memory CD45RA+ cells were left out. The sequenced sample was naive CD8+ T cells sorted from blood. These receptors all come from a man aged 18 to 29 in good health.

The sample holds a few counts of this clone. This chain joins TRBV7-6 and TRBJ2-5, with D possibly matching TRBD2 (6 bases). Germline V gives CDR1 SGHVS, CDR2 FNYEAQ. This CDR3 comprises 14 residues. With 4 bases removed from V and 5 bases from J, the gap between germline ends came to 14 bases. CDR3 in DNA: TGTGCCAGCAGCTGGGCCCCGGAGGGCGAGACCCAGTACTTC. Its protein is CASSWAPEGETQYF.

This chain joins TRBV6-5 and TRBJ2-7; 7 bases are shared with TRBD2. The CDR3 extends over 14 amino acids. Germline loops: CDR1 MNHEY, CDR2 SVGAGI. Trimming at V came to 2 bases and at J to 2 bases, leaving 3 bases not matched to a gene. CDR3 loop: CASSYAGEAYEQYF. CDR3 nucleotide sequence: TGTGCCAGCAGTTACGCGGGAGAGGCCTACGAGCAGTACTTC.

DNA for the CDR3: TGTGCCAGCAGCCCACCGGAAACGGTCTTGATTACCAAAAACATTCAGTACTTC. Translation: CASSPPETVLITKNIQYF. The chain links TRBV7-2 to TRBJ2-4; no clear D gene. The CDR3 loop spans 18 amino acids. V was clipped by 5 bases and J by 2 bases, with 22 bases between them. The germline V gene encodes CDR1 SGHTA and CDR2 FQGNSA. The whole variable domain, remainder taken from reference TRBV7-2 and TRBJ2-4, is GAGVSQSPSNKVTEKGKDVELRCDPISGHTALYWYRQSLGQGLEFLIYFQGNSAPDKSGLPSDRFSAERTGGSVSTLTIQRTQQEDSAVYLCASSPPETVLITKNIQYFGAGTRLSVL.

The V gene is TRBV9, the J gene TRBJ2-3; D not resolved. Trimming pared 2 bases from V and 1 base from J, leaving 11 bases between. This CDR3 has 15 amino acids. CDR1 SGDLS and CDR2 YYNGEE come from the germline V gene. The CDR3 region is CASSVERARTDTQYF. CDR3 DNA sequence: TGTGCCAGCAGCGTCGAAAGGGCCCGCACAGATACGCAGTATTTT.

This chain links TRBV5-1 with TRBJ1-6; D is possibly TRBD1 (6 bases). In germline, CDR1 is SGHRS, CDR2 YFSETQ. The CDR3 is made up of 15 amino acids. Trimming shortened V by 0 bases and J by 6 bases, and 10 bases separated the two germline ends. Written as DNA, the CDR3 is TGCGCCAGCAGCTTGGAGCCGGGGGCTAATTCACCCCTCCACTTT. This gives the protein CASSLEPGANSPLHF.

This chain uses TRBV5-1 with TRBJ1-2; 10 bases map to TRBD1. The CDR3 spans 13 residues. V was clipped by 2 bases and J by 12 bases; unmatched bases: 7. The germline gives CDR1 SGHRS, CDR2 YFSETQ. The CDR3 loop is CASSLGTGDEDTF. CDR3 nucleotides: TGCGCCAGCAGCTTAGGGACAGGGGATGAGGACACCTTC.

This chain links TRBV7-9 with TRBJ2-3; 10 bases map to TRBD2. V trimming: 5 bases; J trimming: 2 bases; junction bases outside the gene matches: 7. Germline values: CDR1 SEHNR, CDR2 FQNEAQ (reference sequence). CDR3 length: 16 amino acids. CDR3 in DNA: TGTGCCAGCAGCGATGAACTAGCGGGGCCCACAGATACGCAGTATTTT. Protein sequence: CASSDELAGPTDTQYF.

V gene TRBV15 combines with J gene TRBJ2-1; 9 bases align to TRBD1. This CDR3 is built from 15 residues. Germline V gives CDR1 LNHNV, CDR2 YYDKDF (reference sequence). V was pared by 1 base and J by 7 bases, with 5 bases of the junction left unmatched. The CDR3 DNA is TGTGCCACCAGCAGAGGGGACAGGGAGGGGAATGAGCAGTTCTTC. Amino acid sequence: CATSRGDREGNEQFF.

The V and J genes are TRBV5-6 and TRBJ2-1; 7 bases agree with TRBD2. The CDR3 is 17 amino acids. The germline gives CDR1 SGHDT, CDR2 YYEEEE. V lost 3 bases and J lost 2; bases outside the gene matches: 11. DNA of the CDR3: TGTGCCAGCAGCTCGTTAAGCGGGGAAGCCCCCTACAATGAGCAGTTCTTC. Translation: CASSSLSGEAPYNEQFF.

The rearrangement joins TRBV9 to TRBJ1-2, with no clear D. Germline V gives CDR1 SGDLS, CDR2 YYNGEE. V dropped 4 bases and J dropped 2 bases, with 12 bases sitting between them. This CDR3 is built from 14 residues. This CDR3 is CASSPYGGNYGYTF. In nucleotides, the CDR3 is TGTGCCAGCAGCCCCTACGGAGGGAACTATGGCTACACCTTC.

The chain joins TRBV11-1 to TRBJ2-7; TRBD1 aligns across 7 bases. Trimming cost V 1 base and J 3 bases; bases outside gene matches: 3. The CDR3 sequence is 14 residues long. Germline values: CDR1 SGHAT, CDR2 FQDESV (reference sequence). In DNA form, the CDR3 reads TGTGCCAGCAGCTTAGGGGCAGGGGGCTACGAGCAGTACTTC. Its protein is CASSLGAGGYEQYF.

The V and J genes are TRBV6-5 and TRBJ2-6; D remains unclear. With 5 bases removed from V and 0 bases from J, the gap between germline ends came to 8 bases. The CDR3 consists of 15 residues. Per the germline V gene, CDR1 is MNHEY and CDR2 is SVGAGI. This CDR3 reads CASSNGYSGANVLTF. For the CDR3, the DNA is TGTGCCAGCAGTAATGGATACTCTGGGGCCAACGTCCTGACTTTC.

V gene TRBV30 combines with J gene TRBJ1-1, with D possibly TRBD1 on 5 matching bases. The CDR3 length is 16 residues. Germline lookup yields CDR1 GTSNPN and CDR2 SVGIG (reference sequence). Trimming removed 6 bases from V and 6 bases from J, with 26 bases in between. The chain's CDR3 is CACDGAEGWAGSEAFF. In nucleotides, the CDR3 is TGTGCCTGTGACGGGGCTGAGGGGTGGGCAGGCTCTGAAGCTTTCTTT.

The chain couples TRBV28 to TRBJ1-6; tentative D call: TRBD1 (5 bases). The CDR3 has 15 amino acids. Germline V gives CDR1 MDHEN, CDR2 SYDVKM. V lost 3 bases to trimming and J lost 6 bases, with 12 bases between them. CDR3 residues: CASSFGGSTNSPLHF. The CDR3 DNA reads TGTGCCAGCAGTTTTGGGGGATCCACTAATTCACCCCTCCACTTT. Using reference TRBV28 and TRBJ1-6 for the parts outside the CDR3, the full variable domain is DVKVTQSSRYLVKRTGEKVFLECVQDMDHENMFWYRQDPGLGLRLIYFSYDVKMKEKGDIPEGYSVSREKKERFSLILESASTNQTSMYLCASSFGGSTNSPLHFGNGTRLTVT.

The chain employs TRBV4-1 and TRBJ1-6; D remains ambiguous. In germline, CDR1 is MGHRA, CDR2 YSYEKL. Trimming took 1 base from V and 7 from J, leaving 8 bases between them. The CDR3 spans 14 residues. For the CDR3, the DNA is TGCGCCAGCAGCCAAGGGGCAGTAAATTCACCCCTCCACTTT. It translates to CASSQGAVNSPLHF.

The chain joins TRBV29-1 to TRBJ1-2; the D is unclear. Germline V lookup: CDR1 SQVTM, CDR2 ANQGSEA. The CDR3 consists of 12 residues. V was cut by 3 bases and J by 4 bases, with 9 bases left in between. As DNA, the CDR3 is TGCAGCGTTGACTGGGAAAGCTATGGCTACACCTTC. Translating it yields CSVDWESYGYTF.

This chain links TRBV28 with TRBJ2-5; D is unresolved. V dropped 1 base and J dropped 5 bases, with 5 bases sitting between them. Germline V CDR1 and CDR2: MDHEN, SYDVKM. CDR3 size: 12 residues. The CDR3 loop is CASSLYEETQYF. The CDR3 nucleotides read TGTGCCAGCAGTTTATATGAGGAGACCCAGTACTTC.

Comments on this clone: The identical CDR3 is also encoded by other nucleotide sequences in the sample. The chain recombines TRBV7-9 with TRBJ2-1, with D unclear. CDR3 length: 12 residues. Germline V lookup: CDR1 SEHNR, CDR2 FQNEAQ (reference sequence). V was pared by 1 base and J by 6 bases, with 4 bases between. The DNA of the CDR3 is TGTGCCAGCAGCTTAGTGGTCAATGAGCAGTTCTTC. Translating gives CASSLVVNEQFF.

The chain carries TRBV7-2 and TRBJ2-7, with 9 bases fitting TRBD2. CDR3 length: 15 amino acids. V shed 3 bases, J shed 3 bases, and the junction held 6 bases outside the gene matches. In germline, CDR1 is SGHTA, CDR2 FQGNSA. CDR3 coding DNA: TGTGCCAGCAGCTTTTACCTAGCGGGGAGCTACGAGCAGTACTTC. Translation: CASSFYLAGSYEQYF.

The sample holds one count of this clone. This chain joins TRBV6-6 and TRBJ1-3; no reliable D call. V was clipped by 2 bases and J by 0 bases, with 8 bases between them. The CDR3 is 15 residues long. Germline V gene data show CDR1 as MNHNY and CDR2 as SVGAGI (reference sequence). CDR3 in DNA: TGTGCCAGCAGTTACGAACAATACTCTGGAAACACCATATATTTT. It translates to CASSYEQYSGNTIYF.

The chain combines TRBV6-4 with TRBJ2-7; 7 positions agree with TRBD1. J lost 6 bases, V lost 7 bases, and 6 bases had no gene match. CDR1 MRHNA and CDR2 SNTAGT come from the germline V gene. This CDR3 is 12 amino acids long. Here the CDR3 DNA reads TGTGCCAGCACCCGGACAGGTGCCGAGCAGTACTTC. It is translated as CASTRTGAEQYF.

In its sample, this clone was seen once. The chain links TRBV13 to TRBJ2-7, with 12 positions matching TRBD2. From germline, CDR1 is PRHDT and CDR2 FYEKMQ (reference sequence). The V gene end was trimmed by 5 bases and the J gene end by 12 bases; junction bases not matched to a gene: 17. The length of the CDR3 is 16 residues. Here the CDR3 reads CASSGRLAGAPGLVYF. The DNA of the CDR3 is TGTGCCAGCAGCGGCCGACTAGCGGGAGCTCCCGGGCTTGTGTACTTC.

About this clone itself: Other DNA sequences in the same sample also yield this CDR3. The CDR3 loop is CASSPTGPYNEQFF. The CDR3 nucleotides are TGTGCCAGCAGCCCTACGGGGCCTTACAATGAGCAGTTCTTC. The rearrangement uses TRBV6-5 and TRBJ2-1; possibly TRBD1 or TRBD2 for D (5 bases each). The CDR3 runs to 14 residues. From germline, CDR1 is MNHEY and CDR2 SVGAGI. Trimming shortened V by 6 bases and J by 4 bases, and 13 bases separated the two germline ends.

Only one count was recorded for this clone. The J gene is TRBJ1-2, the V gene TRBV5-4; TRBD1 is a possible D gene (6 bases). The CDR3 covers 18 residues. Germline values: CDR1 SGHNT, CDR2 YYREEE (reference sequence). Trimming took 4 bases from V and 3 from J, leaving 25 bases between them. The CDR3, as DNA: TGTGCCAGCAGCCCCTCCCCCGAGGCAGGGGCGTCATACTATGGCTACACCTTC. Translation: CASSPSPEAGASYYGYTF.

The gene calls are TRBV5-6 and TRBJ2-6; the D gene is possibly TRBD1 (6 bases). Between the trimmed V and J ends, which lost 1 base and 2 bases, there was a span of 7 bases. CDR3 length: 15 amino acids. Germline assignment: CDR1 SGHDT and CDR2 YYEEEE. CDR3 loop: CASSLYRAGANVLTF. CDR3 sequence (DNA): TGTGCCAGCAGCTTGTACAGGGCTGGGGCCAACGTCCTGACTTTC.

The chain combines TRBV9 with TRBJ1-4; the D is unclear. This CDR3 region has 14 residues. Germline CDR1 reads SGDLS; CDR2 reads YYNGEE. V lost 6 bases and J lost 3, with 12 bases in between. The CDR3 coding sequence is TGTGCCAGCACCCGAGAGGGAGCTAATGAAAAACTGTTTTTT. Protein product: CASTREGANEKLFF.

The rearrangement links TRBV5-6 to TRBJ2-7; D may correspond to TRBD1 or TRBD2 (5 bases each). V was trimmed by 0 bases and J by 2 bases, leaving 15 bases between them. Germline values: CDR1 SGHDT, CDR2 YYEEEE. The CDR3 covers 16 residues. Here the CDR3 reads CASSLGGISWAYEQYF. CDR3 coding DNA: TGTGCCAGCAGCTTGGGGGGGATTTCTTGGGCCTACGAGCAGTACTTC.

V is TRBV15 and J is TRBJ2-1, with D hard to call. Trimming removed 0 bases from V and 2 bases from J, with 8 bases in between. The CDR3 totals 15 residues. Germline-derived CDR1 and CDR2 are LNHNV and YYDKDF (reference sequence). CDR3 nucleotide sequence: TGTGCCACCAGCAGAGATCGGGCGACCTACAATGAGCAGTTCTTC. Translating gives CATSRDRATYNEQFF.